This entry lists 25 T cell receptor beta chains sequenced from one sample in a study of blood T cell repertoires in COVID-19 (TCRdb year 2020). The library relied on the immunoSEQ multiplex PCR assay. TCRdb took over this immuneACCESS table, retaining in-frame rearrangements with V and J assigned. Such tables are incomplete; in checked studies, under half of the missing clones stem from an unresolved V gene, and the remainder is unexplained. For this sample there are roughly 92,000 clones; approximately 90% appear just once. The top ten clonotypes cover 4% to 6% of the sample. Source material: peripheral blood. All receptors come from a man aged 50 to 60 with acute or convalescent COVID-19.

This clone was detected once. The chain links TRBV7-9 to TRBJ2-1; D is unresolved. Trimming removed 4 bases at V and 8 bases at J, with 15 bases between. CDR1 and CDR2 (germline): SEHNR, FQNEAQ (reference sequence). The CDR3 loop spans 14 amino acids. The CDR3 DNA reads TGTGCCAGCAGCTCAGTCTCAACATCCGATGAGCAGTTCTTC. This translates into CASSSVSTSDEQFF.

The rearrangement joins TRBV10-1 to TRBJ2-5, with 11 bases that match TRBD1. The germline gives CDR1 WNHNN, CDR2 SYGVQD (reference sequence). J gave up 4 bases and V 6 bases, and 1 base lay outside the gene matches. This CDR3 is built from 13 residues. The CDR3 DNA reads TGCGCCAGCAGGGGACAGGGGGGAGAGACCCAGTACTTC. Encoded protein: CASRGQGGETQYF.

The rearrangement uses TRBV19 and TRBJ1-1; possibly TRBD1 for D (6 bases). The CDR3 has 15 amino acids. Germline lookup yields CDR1 LNHDA and CDR2 SQIVND (reference sequence). Trimming took off 3 bases at V and 4 bases at J, with 15 bases between the two ends. For the CDR3, the DNA is TGTGCCAGTAGTATTGCCAGGGGATCCGCCACTGAAGCTTTCTTT. Translating it yields CASSIARGSATEAFF.

This clone was found a few times. The same CDR3 also results from other DNA sequences found in this sample. The V call is TRBV12-3 or TRBV12-4, the J call TRBJ2-3, with D maybe TRBD2 (5 bases). CDR3 length: 12 amino acids. V lost 6 bases and J 3 bases, leaving 7 bases between the germline ends. The CDR3 loop reads CASSPGTDTQYF. The CDR3 DNA follows: TGTGCCAGCAGCCCGGGGACAGATACGCAGTATTTT.

The rearrangement uses TRBV18 and TRBJ1-1, with unresolved D. Germline V lookup: CDR1 KGHSH, CDR2 LQKENI. V was clipped by 1 base and J by 1 base, with 4 bases between them. CDR3 length equals 13 residues. The DNA of the CDR3 is TGTGCCAGCTCACCACGAGGGAACACTGAAGCTTTCTTT. Its protein product is CASSPRGNTEAFF.

The CDR3 region has the DNA TGTGCCAGCAGCGGCGTGGGGACTAGCTCCCTATACCTTCAGTACTTC. This encodes CASSGVGTSSLYLQYF. The chain uses TRBV3-1 (or the pseudogene TRBV3-2) and TRBJ2-7; 9 bases are a match to TRBD2. J was trimmed by 10 bases and V by 5 bases; bases with no gene match: 18. There are 16 residues in the CDR3. Germline CDR1 is LGHDT and CDR2 is YNNKEL (reference sequence).

V gene TRBV2 combines with J gene TRBJ2-5, with D perhaps matching TRBD2 (5 bases). This CDR3 has 15 amino acids. The V end lost 1 base, the J end lost 4 bases, and 13 bases lay between the germline ends. Germline V CDR1 and CDR2: SNHLY, FYNNEI. CDR3: CASSEVGIEGETQYF. CDR3 DNA: TGTGCCAGCAGTGAAGTGGGTATTGAGGGAGAGACCCAGTACTTC.

The chain couples TRBV5-1 to TRBJ2-3, with 7 bases matching TRBD2. The junction had 4 bases not matched to a gene; V was cut back by 0 bases and J by 0 bases. Germline V lookup: CDR1 SGHRS, CDR2 YFSETQ. This CDR3 has 16 residues. The chain's CDR3 is CASSLVAGASTDTQYF. DNA for the CDR3: TGCGCCAGCAGCTTGGTAGCGGGTGCTAGCACAGATACGCAGTATTTT.

The chain couples TRBV24-1 to TRBJ2-1; 10 nucleotides agree with TRBD2. CDR1 is KGHDR, CDR2 SFDVKD, per germline. This CDR3 comprises 17 residues. V shed 2 bases, J shed 5 bases, and the junction held 8 bases outside the gene matches. CDR3 in amino acids: CATSDSRTSGTNNEQFF. CDR3 sequence (DNA): TGTGCCACCAGTGATTCCCGGACTAGCGGTACTAACAATGAGCAGTTCTTC.

The V gene is TRBV12-3 or TRBV12-4, the J gene TRBJ2-1, with a weak D call TRBD2 (5 bases). V lost 10 bases and J lost 8, with 18 bases in between. This CDR3 region has 13 residues. CDR3 loop: CATSFYGGDEQFF. As DNA, the CDR3 is TGTGCCACTAGCTTCTATGGCGGCGATGAGCAGTTCTTC.

This chain uses TRBV5-1 with TRBJ2-5; 12 nucleotides match TRBD2. The V and J ends lost 4 bases and 4 bases, in that order; junction bases with no gene match: 5. Germline assignment: CDR1 SGHRS and CDR2 YFSETQ. The CDR3 covers 15 residues. The CDR3 region is CASSEGLAGRETQYF. The CDR3, as DNA: TGCGCCAGCAGCGAAGGACTAGCGGGACGAGAGACCCAGTACTTC. The full variable domain, with the rest looked up from reference TRBV5-1 and TRBJ2-5, is KAGVTQTPRYLIKTRGQQVTLSCSPISGHRSVSWYQQTPGQGLQFLFEYFSETQRNKGNFPGRFSGRQFSNSRSEMNVSTLELGDSALYLCASSEGLAGRETQYFGPGTRLLVL.

V gene TRBV6-6 combines with J gene TRBJ2-1, with D maybe TRBD2 (5 bases). This CDR3 comprises 14 residues. Looked up from germline, CDR1 is MNHNY and CDR2 is SVGAGI (reference sequence). Deletions cut 2 bases from V and 5 bases from J, with 10 bases between. CDR3 in amino acids: CASSYRDGDNEQFF. The CDR3 DNA sequence: TGTGCCAGCAGTTACCGAGACGGGGACAATGAGCAGTTCTTC.

The rearrangement joins TRBV4-1 to TRBJ1-5; a possible D gene is TRBD1 (6 bases). This CDR3 is built from 13 residues. Germline CDR1 MGHRA, CDR2 YSYEKL. V lost 6 bases, J lost 5 bases, and 11 bases lay in between. The CDR3 region is CASSTGSYQPQHF. The DNA for the CDR3 is TGCGCCAGCAGTACAGGGAGTTATCAGCCCCAGCATTTT.

This clone was picked up one time. The chain joins TRBV12-2 to TRBJ2-3; the table's D call, TRBD2, has no DNA check behind it. TRBV12-2 is a listed pseudogene. This CDR3 comprises 18 residues. The DNA for the CDR3 is TGTGCAAGTCGCTTACCCCAGCCGACGTGGGAGGGCACAGATACGCAGTATTTT. Protein: CASRLPQPTWEGTDTQYF.

The J gene is TRBJ1-1, the V gene TRBV6-5, with D perhaps matching TRBD1 (6 bases). V was cut by 6 bases and J by 4 bases, with 15 bases left in between. The CDR3 contains 14 residues. Per the germline V gene, CDR1 is MNHEY and CDR2 is SVGAGI. The DNA for the CDR3 is TGTGCCAGCAGAAACAGGGCTTTGGGCACTGAAGCTTTCTTT. Translating gives CASRNRALGTEAFF.

The chain has TRBV10-3 and TRBJ1-5, with 9 nucleotides matching TRBD1. CDR3 length equals 14 residues. The germline V gene has CDR1 ENHRY and CDR2 SYGVKD. V shed 6 bases, J shed 5 bases, and the junction held 5 bases outside the gene matches. The CDR3 coding sequence is TGTGCCATCAGGGGACAGGGAGAACATCAGCCCCAGCATTTT. Protein sequence: CAIRGQGEHQPQHF.

This clone was picked up a small number of times. J is TRBJ1-1 and V is TRBV11-3; maybe TRBD1 (6 bases). V gave up 0 bases and J gave up 0 bases, with 14 bases separating them. Looked up from germline, CDR1 is SGHNT and CDR2 is YENEEA. CDR3 length equals 17 residues. This CDR3 reads CASSLEGAPSMNTEAFF. For the CDR3, the DNA is TGTGCCAGCAGCTTAGAGGGGGCTCCGTCTATGAACACTGAAGCTTTCTTT. Complete variable domain (other parts from reference TRBV11-3 and TRBJ1-1): EAGVVQSPRYKIIEKKQPVAFWCNPISGHNTLYWYLQNLGQGPELLIRYENEEAVDDSQLPKDRFSAERLKGVDSTLKIQPAELGDSAVYLCASSLEGAPSMNTEAFFGQGTRLTVV.

The V gene is TRBV6-1, the J gene TRBJ2-7; 7 bases align to TRBD1. V trimming: 3 bases; J trimming: 1 base; junction bases outside the gene matches: 6. CDR1 is MNHNS, CDR2 SASEGT, per germline. CDR3 size: 15 residues. The CDR3 sequence: CASSDRRTGSYEQYF. The CDR3 DNA reads TGTGCCAGCAGTGACAGACGGACAGGATCCTACGAGCAGTACTTC.

The gene calls are TRBV7-2 and TRBJ2-3, with TRBD2 identical over 9 bases. The J segment lost 2 bases and the V segment lost 3 bases, leaving 3 bases of the junction unmatched. Germline CDR1 is SGHTA and CDR2 is FQGNSA. The CDR3 contains 15 residues. This chain's CDR3 is CASSFAGGNTDTQYF. CDR3 DNA sequence: TGTGCCAGCAGCTTTGCGGGAGGGAACACAGATACGCAGTATTTT.

The DNA of the CDR3 is TGTGCCAGCAGCCCGTGGACTAGCGGGAGCTACAATGAGCAGTTCTTC. It yields the protein CASSPWTSGSYNEQFF. The chain combines TRBV3-1 (or the pseudogene TRBV3-2) with TRBJ2-1; TRBD2 matches 13 bases. Unmatched junction bases numbered 3, after V lost 4 bases and J lost 3 bases. Germline CDR1 and CDR2: LGHDT and YNNKEL (reference sequence). The CDR3 sequence is 16 residues long.

The chain employs TRBV7-9 and TRBJ2-7; weak D call: TRBD2 (5 bases). CDR3 length equals 15 residues. Germline CDR1 reads SEHNR; CDR2 reads FQNEAQ (reference sequence). Trimming cost V 4 bases and J 4 bases, with 17 bases left between them. CDR3 sequence (DNA): TGTGCCAGCAGCTCAGCACTAGTGGGCTCTTACGAGCAGTACTTC. Translated: CASSSALVGSYEQYF.

This chain connects TRBV7-2 to TRBJ1-1, with D perhaps TRBD1 (5 bases). This CDR3 spans 16 amino acids. V was pared by 3 bases and J by 4 bases, with 18 bases between. CDR1 is SGHTA, CDR2 FQGNSA, per germline. The CDR3: CASSLTRGTGLTEAFF. CDR3 DNA sequence: TGTGCCAGCAGCTTGACGCGGGGGACCGGTCTCACTGAAGCTTTCTTT. Using reference TRBV7-2 and TRBJ1-1 for the parts outside the CDR3, the full variable domain is GAGVSQSPSNKVTEKGKDVELRCDPISGHTALYWYRQSLGQGLEFLIYFQGNSAPDKSGLPSDRFSAERTGGSVSTLTIQRTQQEDSAVYLCASSLTRGTGLTEAFFGQGTRLTVV.

This clone is a singleton in its sample. This chain joins TRBV15 and TRBJ2-3; 9 nucleotides align to TRBD2. There are 15 residues in the CDR3. Per the germline V gene, CDR1 is LNHNV and CDR2 is YYDKDF (reference sequence). J was trimmed by 5 bases and V by 1 base; bases with no gene match: 4. The CDR3 loop reads CATSRGLAVVDTQYF. The DNA of the CDR3 is TGTGCCACCAGCAGAGGACTAGCGGTTGTAGATACGCAGTATTTT.

V is TRBV3-1 (or the pseudogene TRBV3-2) and J is TRBJ1-2, with TRBD1 identical over 12 bases. Germline trimming cut 4 bases from V and 7 bases from J; bases unmatched to any gene: 10. CDR3 length: 16 amino acids. In germline, CDR1 is LGHDT, CDR2 YNNKEL (reference sequence). The CDR3 here is CASSPPRDRGLGGYTF. The CDR3 nucleotides are TGTGCCAGCAGCCCACCTCGGGACAGGGGGCTAGGTGGCTACACCTTC.

This chain joins TRBV6-5 and TRBJ1-6; 7 bases map to TRBD1. V shed 6 bases and J 7 bases; nucleotides not matched to a gene: 3. The CDR3 extends over 13 amino acids. The germline CDR1 and CDR2 sequences are MNHEY and SVGAGI. The CDR3 loop reads CASSGTANSPLHF. The DNA of the CDR3 is TGTGCCAGCAGCGGGACAGCAAATTCACCCCTCCACTTT.